Described below is a single T cell receptor beta chain sequence and its context. Assay used: immunoSEQ multiplex PCR; TCRdb lists only in-frame clones, some missing. Among some 120,000 clones listed, 80% to 90% were seen once. The sample comes from a study of control samples from healthy donors and cancer patients. There are 12 residues in the CDR3. Germline V gene data show CDR1 as SGHAT and CDR2 as FQDESV (reference sequence). V was shortened by 4 bases and J by 8 bases, with 8 bases between the two germline ends. The chain has TRBV11-1 and TRBJ1-4; D uncertain. This clonotype was obtained from a woman aged 50 to 65 with colorectal cancer. The sample comprised PBMCs. The CDR3 nucleotides read TGTGCCAGCAGCTCGCAAAGGGAAAAACTGTTTTTT. Amino acids: CASSSQREKLFF.